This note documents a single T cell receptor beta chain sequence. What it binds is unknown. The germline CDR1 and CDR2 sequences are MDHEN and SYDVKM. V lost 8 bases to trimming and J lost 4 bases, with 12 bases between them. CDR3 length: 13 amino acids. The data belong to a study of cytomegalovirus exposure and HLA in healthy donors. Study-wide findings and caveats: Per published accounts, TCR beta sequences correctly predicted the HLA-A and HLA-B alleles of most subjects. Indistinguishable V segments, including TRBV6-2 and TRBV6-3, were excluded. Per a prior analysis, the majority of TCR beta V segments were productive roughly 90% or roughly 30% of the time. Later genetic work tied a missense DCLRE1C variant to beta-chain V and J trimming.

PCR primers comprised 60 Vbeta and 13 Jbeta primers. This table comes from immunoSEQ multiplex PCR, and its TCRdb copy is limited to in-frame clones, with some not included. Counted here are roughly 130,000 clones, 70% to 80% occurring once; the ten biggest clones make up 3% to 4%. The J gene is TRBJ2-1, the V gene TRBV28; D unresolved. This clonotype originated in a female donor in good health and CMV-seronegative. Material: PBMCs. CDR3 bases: TGTGCCAGCGGGCCGGCCGCGTACAATGAGCAGTTCTTC. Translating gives CASGPAAYNEQFF.